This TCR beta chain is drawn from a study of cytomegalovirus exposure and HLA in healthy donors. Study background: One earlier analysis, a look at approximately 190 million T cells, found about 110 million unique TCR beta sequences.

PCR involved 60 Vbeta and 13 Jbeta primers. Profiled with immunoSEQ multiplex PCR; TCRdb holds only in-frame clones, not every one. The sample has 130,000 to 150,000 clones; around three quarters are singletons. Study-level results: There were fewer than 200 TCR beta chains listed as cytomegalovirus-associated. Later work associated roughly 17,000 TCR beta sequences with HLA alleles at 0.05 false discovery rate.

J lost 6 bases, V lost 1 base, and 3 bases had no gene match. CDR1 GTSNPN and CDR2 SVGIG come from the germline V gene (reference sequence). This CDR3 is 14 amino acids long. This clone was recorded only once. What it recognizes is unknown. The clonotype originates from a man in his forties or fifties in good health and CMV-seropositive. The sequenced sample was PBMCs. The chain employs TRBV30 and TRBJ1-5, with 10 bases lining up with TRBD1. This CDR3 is CAWSGTGGPQPQHF. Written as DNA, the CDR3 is TGTGCCTGGAGTGGGACAGGGGGGCCTCAGCCCCAGCATTTT.